This is a list of T cell receptor beta chains from one sample in a study of shared T cell receptors in the human thymus. Method: immunoSEQ multiplex PCR; TCRdb's copy keeps in-frame clones and lacks some. The table includes approximately 580,000 clones, around 78% detected once. These data were also filed under a second study, of human thymus T cells.

The sequenced sample was thymocytes. The receptor source for this set is a boy under two years old with a congenital heart defect. The CDR3 runs from the conserved cysteine through the conserved F or W. Each record gives: J gene, D gene, V gene, clone size, CDR3 protein, CDR3 DNA. A D gene is named only where the DNA matches it firmly. Expanded clones are given a class, and other clones once, few, many or no size at all.

TRBJ1-3 TRBD1 TRBV27 . CASAGTGGSGNTIYF TGTGCCAGCGCAGGGACAGGGGGCTCGGGAAACACCATATATTTT
TRBJ2-7 TRBD1 TRBV27 . CASSQRQGAGEQYF TGTGCCAGCAGTCAACGACAGGGGGCAGGCGAGCAGTACTTC
TRBJ2-7 . TRBV10-2 . CASHKFPGWVNEQYF TGCGCCAGCCACAAGTTTCCAGGGTGGGTCAACGAGCAGTACTTC
TRBJ2-3 TRBD2 TRBV7-2 . CASSLRRSGSTPSTDTQYF TGTGCCAGCAGCTTAAGGAGGAGCGGGAGCACCCCTAGCACAGATACGCAGTATTTT
TRBJ1-2 TRBD1 TRBV5-6 . CASSLGAGGYGYTF TGTGCCAGCAGCTTGGGGGCAGGGGGCTATGGCTACACCTTC
TRBJ2-7 TRBD2 TRBV14 . CASSDTGLAGGPVHEQYF TGTGCCAGCAGTGACACAGGACTAGCGGGAGGGCCAGTCCACGAGCAGTACTTC
TRBJ2-7 . TRBV5-4 . CASSGGASSYEQYF TGTGCCAGCAGCGGCGGGGCCTCCTCCTACGAGCAGTACTTC
TRBJ2-1 . TRBV20-1 . CSANPQHEQFF TGCAGTGCCAACCCACAGCATGAGCAGTTCTTC
TRBJ1-2 . TRBV6-5 once CASRDVGHFNYGYTF TGTGCCAGCAGAGACGTGGGACACTTCAACTATGGCTACACCTTC
TRBJ2-7 . TRBV30 . CAWSVQVYEQYF TGTGCCTGGAGTGTACAGGTCTACGAGCAGTACTTC
TRBJ1-5 TRBD1 TRBV5-6 . CASSLGQGHQPQHF TGTGCCAGCAGCTTGGGACAGGGTCATCAGCCCCAGCATTTT
TRBJ2-1 TRBD1 TRBV4-3 . CASSQPGDRGSLDEQFF TGCGCCAGCAGCCAACCCGGGGACAGGGGATCACTAGATGAGCAGTTCTTC
TRBJ1-2 TRBD1 TRBV7-2 . CASSFHRGHYGYTF TGTGCCAGCAGCTTCCACAGGGGGCACTATGGCTACACCTTC
TRBJ1-2 . TRBV7-9 . CASNGGGGTGHGYTF TGTGCCAGCAACGGGGGTGGTGGGACTGGGCATGGCTACACCTTC
TRBJ1-4 TRBD1 TRBV4-1 . CASSQDRQGTNEKLFF TGCGCCAGCAGCCAAGATCGACAGGGAACTAATGAAAAACTGTTTTTT
TRBJ2-7 . TRBV27 . CASSPQGGEQYF TGTGCCAGCAGTCCCCAGGGGGGAGAGCAGTACTTC
TRBJ2-2 . TRBV4-3 . CASSQDMASVNTGELFF TGCGCCAGCAGCCAAGATATGGCTAGCGTAAACACCGGGGAGCTGTTTTTT
TRBJ2-5 . TRBV30 . CAWSNPRVETQYF TGTGCCTGGAGTAATCCGCGTGTGGAGACCCAGTACTTC
TRBJ2-7 . TRBV6-1 few CASSGRVVSYEQYF TGTGCCAGCAGCGGCCGGGTAGTATCCTACGAGCAGTACTTC
TRBJ2-5 TRBD2 TRBV7-8 . CASSLGTSGRCKETQYF TGTGCCAGCAGCTTGGGGACTAGCGGGAGGTGTAAGGAGACCCAGTACTTC
TRBJ1-3 TRBD1 TRBV7-8 once CASSLDYRGFSGNTIYF TGTGCCAGCAGCTTAGATTACAGGGGATTCTCTGGAAACACCATATATTTT
TRBJ2-7 TRBD1 TRBV18 . CASSLGTGGAGYEQYF TGTGCCAGCTCACTAGGGACAGGGGGCGCCGGCTACGAGCAGTACTTC
TRBJ1-5 TRBD1 TRBV19 . CASSIDITGQGGYQPQHF TGTGCCAGTAGTATAGATATCACCGGACAGGGAGGATATCAGCCCCAGCATTTT
TRBJ2-5 TRBD2 TRBV4-3 . CASSPRRLAGGETQYF TGCGCCAGCAGCCCTAGAAGACTAGCGGGAGGAGAGACCCAGTACTTC
TRBJ2-1 . TRBV15 . CATSRSHPRGPLNEQFF TGTGCCACCAGCAGATCCCACCCCAGGGGACCCCTCAATGAGCAGTTCTTC
TRBJ2-7 TRBD1 TRBV4-1 once CASSQDSDRAYEQYF TGCGCCAGCAGCCAAGACTCGGACAGGGCCTACGAGCAGTACTTC
TRBJ2-7 TRBD2 TRBV4-2 . CASSHPSSGSSYEQYF TGTGCCAGCAGCCACCCCTCTAGCGGGAGCTCCTACGAGCAGTACTTC